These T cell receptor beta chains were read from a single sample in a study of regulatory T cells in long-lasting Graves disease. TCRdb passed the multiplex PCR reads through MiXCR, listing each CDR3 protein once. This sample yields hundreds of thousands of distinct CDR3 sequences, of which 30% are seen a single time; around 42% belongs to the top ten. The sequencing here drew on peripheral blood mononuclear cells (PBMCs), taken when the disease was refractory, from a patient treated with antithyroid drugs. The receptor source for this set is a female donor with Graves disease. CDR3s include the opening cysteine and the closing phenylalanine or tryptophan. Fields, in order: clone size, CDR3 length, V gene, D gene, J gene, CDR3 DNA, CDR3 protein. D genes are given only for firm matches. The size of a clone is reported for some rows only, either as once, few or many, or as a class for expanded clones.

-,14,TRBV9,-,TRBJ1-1,TGTGCCAGCACCGCGACGGCGATCCGCACTGAAGCTTTCTTT,CASTATAIRTEAFF
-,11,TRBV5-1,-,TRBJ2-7,TGCGCCAGCAGAGAGAGCTACGAGCAGTACTTC,CASRESYEQYF
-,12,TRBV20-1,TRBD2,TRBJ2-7,TGCAGTGCAGAAGCGGGAGGAAAAGAGCAGTACTTC,CSAEAGGKEQYF
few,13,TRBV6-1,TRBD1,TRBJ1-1,TGTGCCAGCAGTCGTGGACAGGCCACTGAAGCTTTCTTT,CASSRGQATEAFF
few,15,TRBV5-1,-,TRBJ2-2,TGTGCCAGCAGCTTAGTCGGCAGGGTGACCGGGGAGCTGTTTTTT,CASSLVGRVTGELFF
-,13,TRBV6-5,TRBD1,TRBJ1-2,TGTGCCAGCAGTTACTCAGGGACAGGCAGCTACACCTTC,CASSYSGTGSYTF
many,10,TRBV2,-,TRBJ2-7,TGTGCCAGCAGTGCCTACGAGCAGTACTTC,CASSAYEQYF
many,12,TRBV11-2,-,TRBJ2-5,TGTGCCAGCAGTATGGACGGGGAGACCCAGTACTTC,CASSMDGETQYF
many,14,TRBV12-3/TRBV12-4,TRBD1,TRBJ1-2,TGTGCCAGCAGTTTCGGAACAGGGGCCCATGGCTACACCTTC,CASSFGTGAHGYTF
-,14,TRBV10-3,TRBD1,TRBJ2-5,TGTGCCATCAGTGAGAACAGGGGCCAAGAGACCCAGTACTTC,CAISENRGQETQYF
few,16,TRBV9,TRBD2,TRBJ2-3,TGTGCCAGCAGCGTAGCGGCGGGAGCAAACACAGATACGCAGTATTTT,CASSVAAGANTDTQYF
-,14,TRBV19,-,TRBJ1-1,TGTGCCAGTAGTATAGGGGGGCCGAACACTGAAGCTTTCTTT,CASSIGGPNTEAFF
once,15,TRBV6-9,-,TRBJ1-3,TGTGCCAGCAGTGAAGTCGGAGGGGCCGGAAACACCATATATTTT,CASSEVGGAGNTIYF